The next 21 T cell receptor beta chains were all read from a single sample in a study of T cell responses to AZD1222 COVID-19 vaccine. Assay: immunoSEQ multiplex PCR; the TCRdb copy retains only in-frame clones and omits some. The sample lists some 31,000 clones; 70% to 80% were seen once. The sample consisted of peripheral blood, taken 28 days after the second AZD1222 dose. These receptors were taken from an adult who received the AZD1222 COVID-19 vaccine.

The rearrangement uses TRBV19 and TRBJ1-5; D gene unclear. Germline lookup yields CDR1 LNHDA and CDR2 SQIVND (reference sequence). This CDR3 is built from 15 residues. The V end was cut by 2 bases, the J end by 0 bases, with 8 bases between. CDR3 sequence: CASSIRDYSNQPQHF. CDR3 nucleotides: TGTGCCAGTAGTATAAGGGATTATAGCAATCAGCCCCAGCATTTT.

The CDR3 here is CASSYRGLGTEAFF. The CDR3 DNA is TGTGCCAGCAGCTACAGGGGGCTGGGAACTGAAGCTTTCTTT. The V gene is TRBV4-2, the J gene TRBJ1-1, with 9 bases fitting TRBD1. J gave up 5 bases and V 5 bases, and 6 bases lay outside the gene matches. In germline, CDR1 is LGHNA, CDR2 YNFKEQ. This CDR3 comprises 14 residues.

V is TRBV30 and J is TRBJ1-2; no firm D call. The CDR3 totals 14 residues. V was trimmed by 2 bases and J by 1 base, leaving 11 bases between them. Germline V lookup: CDR1 GTSNPN, CDR2 SVGIG (reference sequence). CDR3 DNA: TGTGCCTGGAGTCTTCTTAGTTATAACTATGGCTACACCTTC. This sequence encodes CAWSLLSYNYGYTF.

The chain has TRBV21-1 and TRBJ2-7; TRBD1 was called by the table and not checked on the DNA. TRBV21-1 is reported as a pseudogene. The CDR3 covers 15 residues. The CDR3 bases are TGTGCCAGCAGCAAACGACAGACTCTCTCCTACGAGCAGTACGTC. Its translation: CASSKRQTLSYEQYV.

This chain links TRBV27 with TRBJ1-1; no clear D gene. Trimming took 6 bases from V and 5 from J, leaving 10 bases between them. Germline V gene sequence: CDR1 MNHEY, CDR2 SMNVEV (reference sequence). This CDR3 comprises 12 residues. For the CDR3, the DNA is TGTGCCAGCAGGTCCGTGGTAACTGAAGCTTTCTTT. It yields the protein CASRSVVTEAFF.

The J gene is TRBJ1-5, the V gene TRBV6-2 or TRBV6-3; D unclear. Trimming left V 3 bases short and J 5 bases short, with 11 bases between. The CDR3 runs to 14 residues. Germline V gene data show CDR1 as MNHEY and CDR2 as SVGEGT. The CDR3 loop is CASSYVDAYQPQHF. CDR3 in DNA: TGTGCCAGCAGTTATGTAGATGCTTATCAGCCCCAGCATTTT.

The chain recombines TRBV29-1 with TRBJ2-5; no reliable D call. V gave up 6 bases and J gave up 4 bases, with 9 bases separating them. Germline assignment: CDR1 SQVTM and CDR2 ANQGSEA. CDR3 length: 11 residues. The DNA for the CDR3 is TGCAGCGTCTTTATTTTAGAGACCCAGTACTTC. This codes for CSVFILETQYF.

The chain employs TRBV27 and TRBJ2-3; D is unclear. The germline V gene encodes CDR1 MNHEY and CDR2 SMNVEV (reference sequence). CDR3 length: 13 amino acids. The V end was cut by 8 bases, the J end by 2 bases, with 11 bases between. Here the CDR3 reads CASLQPLTDTQYF. The CDR3 DNA is TGTGCCAGCTTACAGCCTCTCACAGATACGCAGTATTTT.

V is TRBV4-2 and J is TRBJ2-1; 14 bases agree with TRBD2. With 5 bases clipped from V and 10 bases from J, the junction kept 7 bases outside the gene matches. The CDR3 length is 15 residues. CDR1 LGHNA and CDR2 YNFKEQ come from the germline V gene. CDR3 residues: CASSSGTSGGREQFF. CDR3 bases: TGTGCCAGCAGCTCCGGGACTAGCGGGGGTCGAGAGCAGTTCTTC.

The V and J genes are TRBV7-2 and TRBJ1-6, with D unresolved. Deletions cut 1 base from V and 6 bases from J, with 4 bases between. This CDR3 spans 13 amino acids. Germline V lookup: CDR1 SGHTA, CDR2 FQGNSA. CDR3 protein: CASSLGGNSPLHF. CDR3 coding DNA: TGTGCCAGCAGCTTAGGTGGTAATTCACCCCTCCACTTT. The full variable domain, completed using reference TRBV7-2 and TRBJ1-6, is GAGVSQSPSNKVTEKGKDVELRCDPISGHTALYWYRQSLGQGLEFLIYFQGNSAPDKSGLPSDRFSAERTGGSVSTLTIQRTQQEDSAVYLCASSLGGNSPLHFGNGTRLTVT.

The genes are TRBV25-1 and TRBJ2-3; D possibly corresponds to TRBD2 (6 bases). This CDR3 has 15 amino acids. V lost 5 bases and J lost 6, with 18 bases in between. Germline-derived CDR1 and CDR2 are MGHDK and SYGVNS. CDR3 DNA: TGTGCCAGCAGTTGGGCGGGAACGTACATGGATACGCAGTATTTT. It specifies CASSWAGTYMDTQYF.

The V call is TRBV20-1, the J call TRBJ1-6; D might be TRBD1 (5 bases). The germline CDR1 and CDR2 sequences are DFQATT and SNEGSKA (reference sequence). Trimming stripped 3 bases from V and 6 bases from J, with 12 bases between. This CDR3 comprises 14 residues. The CDR3 spells CSASGAWGNSPLHF. CDR3 in DNA: TGCAGTGCTAGTGGGGCCTGGGGTAATTCACCCCTCCACTTT.

V gene TRBV3-1 (or the pseudogene TRBV3-2) combines with J gene TRBJ1-5; D may be TRBD1 (5 bases). The length of the CDR3 is 14 residues. Per germline, CDR1 LGHDT and CDR2 YNNKEL (reference sequence). Trimming pared 6 bases from V and 6 bases from J, leaving 15 bases between. CDR3 sequence reads: CASRTIGAGQPQHF. The CDR3 nucleotides read TGTGCCAGCAGAACCATCGGGGCTGGTCAGCCCCAGCATTTT.

The count of this clone is one. The gene calls are TRBV2 and TRBJ1-3; 7 positions match TRBD1. Germline V gene data show CDR1 as SNHLY and CDR2 as FYNNEI. The trim removed 6 bases at V and 2 bases at J, leaving 1 base unmatched. The CDR3 is made up of 13 amino acids. In nucleotides, the CDR3 is TGTGCCAGCAGCGACAGGGCTGGAAACACCATATATTTT. Protein: CASSDRAGNTIYF. The full variable domain, its missing parts supplied by reference TRBV2 and TRBJ1-3, is EPEVTQTPSHQVTQMGQEVILRCVPISNHLYFYWYRQILGQKVEFLVSFYNNEISEKSEIFDDQFSVERPDGSNFTLKIRSTKLEDSAMYFCASSDRAGNTIYFGEGSWLTVV.

This rearrangement joins TRBV9 to TRBJ2-3; TRBD2 might be the D (5 bases). Germline CDR1 SGDLS, CDR2 YYNGEE. V gave up 3 bases and J gave up 7 bases, with 9 bases separating them. The length of the CDR3 is 12 residues. The CDR3 region is CASSATKNTQYF. CDR3 DNA: TGTGCCAGCAGCGCGACTAAAAATACGCAGTATTTT. Combining the CDR3 with reference TRBV9 and TRBJ2-3 gives the whole variable domain DSGVTQTPKHLITATGQRVTLRCSPRSGDLSVYWYQQSLDQGLQFLIQYYNGEERAKGNILERFSAQQFPDLHSELNLSSLELGDSALYFCASSATKNTQYFGPGTRLTVL.

V is TRBV5-5 and J is TRBJ2-3; TRBD2 matches at 13 bases. Germline lookup yields CDR1 SGHKS and CDR2 YYEKEE (reference sequence). J gave up 3 bases and V 0 bases, and 1 base lay outside the gene matches. The CDR3 is 16 residues long. The chain's CDR3 is CASSLGLAGGTDTQYF. Here the CDR3 DNA reads TGTGCCAGCAGCTTGGGACTAGCGGGGGGTACAGATACGCAGTATTTT.

CDR3 amino acids: CASSLGQGGRWTEAFF. In DNA, the CDR3 is TGTGCCAGCAGCCTCGGACAGGGGGGACGATGGACTGAAGCTTTCTTT. V usage is TRBV7-8 and J usage is TRBJ1-1; 10 bases are shared with TRBD1. CDR1 is SGHVS and CDR2 is FQNEAQ in the germline V gene. V was clipped by 5 bases and J by 5 bases; unmatched bases: 11. The CDR3 spans 16 residues.

The chain couples TRBV12-3 or TRBV12-4 to TRBJ2-7; D not resolved. The CDR3 runs 12 residues. V lost 3 bases and J 2 bases, leaving 5 bases between the germline ends. The CDR3 region has the DNA TGTGCCAGCAGTTTTTATCCCTACGAGCAGTACTTC. As protein: CASSFYPYEQYF.

This sequence joins TRBV27 and TRBJ1-5; no definite D call. Trimming removed 5 bases at V and 7 bases at J, with 15 bases between. The CDR3 has 14 residues. Germline CDR1 MNHEY, CDR2 SMNVEV (reference sequence). The CDR3 loop reads CASSALRGAQPQHF. CDR3 nucleotides: TGTGCCAGCAGTGCCCTCCGGGGAGCGCAGCCCCAGCATTTT.

The rearrangement links TRBV10-3 to TRBJ2-5; 14 bases agree with TRBD2. V shed 4 bases, J shed 0 bases, and the junction held 4 bases outside the gene matches. The CDR3 is made up of 17 amino acids. The V gene's germline CDR1 is ENHRY and CDR2 SYGVKD. The CDR3 nucleotides read TGTGCCATCAGTGCAAGGACTAGCGGGGGGAACCAAGAGACCCAGTACTTC. It specifies CAISARTSGGNQETQYF.

This chain joins TRBV10-1 and TRBJ1-2, with 7 nucleotides matching TRBD1. Germline CDR1 WNHNN, CDR2 SYGVQD (reference sequence). J lost 4 bases, V lost 5 bases, and 7 bases had no gene match. CDR3 length: 14 residues. The CDR3 loop reads CASSPRTGSYGYTF. The CDR3 DNA reads as TGCGCCAGCAGTCCACGGACAGGATCCTATGGCTACACCTTC.